Presented here are 15 T cell receptor beta chains from one specimen sequenced in a study of blood T cell repertoires in COVID-19. The repertoire was sequenced with immunoSEQ multiplex PCR; TCRdb's copy has only in-frame clones and lacks some. This table has 300,000 to 450,000 clones, 75% to 90% appearing once. Source material: PBMCs or T cells enriched from blood (not recorded which). The receptors here all came from a man younger than 35 who had recovered from COVID-19.

The chain's CDR3 is CASGTGHSGELFF. CDR3 bases: TGTGCCAGCGGAACGGGACATTCCGGGGAGCTGTTTTTT. The chain carries TRBV12-3 or TRBV12-4 and TRBJ2-2, with D possibly being TRBD1 (6 bases). The CDR3 covers 13 residues. V dropped 8 bases and J dropped 6 bases, with 13 bases sitting between them.

The chain links TRBV7-3 to TRBJ2-1; D not certain. CDR1 is SGHTA and CDR2 is FQGTGA in the germline V gene. V was shortened by 4 bases and J by 6 bases, with 16 bases between the two germline ends. This CDR3 region has 15 residues. CDR3 in amino acids: CASSSLPIASNEQFF. The CDR3 coding sequence is TGTGCCAGCAGCTCATTGCCCATCGCTAGCAATGAGCAGTTCTTC.

The rearrangement links TRBV5-4 to TRBJ2-7; maybe TRBD2 (7 bases). The V end lost 4 bases, the J end lost 4 bases, and 18 bases lay between the germline ends. The CDR3 has 15 residues. Germline V gene lookup returns CDR1 SGHNT and CDR2 YYREEE (reference sequence). The CDR3 protein is CASSLLGGRSYEQYF. CDR3 DNA: TGTGCCAGCAGCCTTCTGGGGGGGCGATCATACGAGCAGTACTTC. The full variable domain, with the rest looked up from reference TRBV5-4 and TRBJ2-7, is ETGVTQSPTHLIKTRGQQVTLRCSSQSGHNTVSWYQQALGQGPQFIFQYYREEENGRGNFPPRFSGLQFPNYSSELNVNALELDDSALYLCASSLLGGRSYEQYFGPGTRLTVT.

This clone has only a few counts. The chain recombines TRBV7-2 with TRBJ2-7; D might be TRBD1 (6 bases). Germline CDR1 and CDR2: SGHTA and FQGNSA. V was pared by 0 bases and J by 5 bases, with 17 bases between. The CDR3 is 16 residues long. CDR3 DNA: TGTGCCAGCAGCTTAGCAGCGGCAGGGGTTGGCAACGAGCAGTACTTC. As protein: CASSLAAAGVGNEQYF.

The rearrangement links TRBV4-2 to TRBJ1-1, with D unresolved. The CDR3 has 15 residues. Trimming took 4 bases from V and 3 from J, leaving 15 bases between them. Germline V CDR1 and CDR2: LGHNA, YNFKEQ. CDR3 residues: CASSRFGLEDTEAFF. CDR3 DNA: TGTGCCAGCAGCCGATTCGGACTGGAGGACACTGAAGCTTTCTTT.

The rearrangement links TRBV2 to TRBJ2-7, with D unresolved. The CDR3 runs 13 residues. The V and J ends lost 1 base and 3 bases respectively, with 7 bases between them. CDR1 and CDR2 (germline): SNHLY, FYNNEI. The DNA of the CDR3 is TGTGCCAGCAGTGAAGGTCAAAACTACGAGCAGTACTTC. It encodes CASSEGQNYEQYF.

On this clone itself: One end of the junction does not line up with germline, which may come from a read error. The chain carries TRBV5-1 and TRBJ2-7, with D possibly being TRBD1 (5 bases). The CDR3 length is 15 residues. The germline gives CDR1 SGHRS, CDR2 YFSETQ. CDR3 sequence: CASSYRQGPVYEQYF. CDR3 sequence (DNA): TGCGCCAGCAGCTACCGGCAGGGTCCAGTTTACGAACAGTACTTC. Looking up the rest from reference TRBV5-1 and TRBJ2-7 gives the full variable domain: KAGVTQTPRYLIKTRGQQVTLSCSPISGHRSVSWYQQTPGQGLQFLFEYFSETQRNKGNFPGRFSGRQFSNSRSEMNVSTLELGDSALYLCASSYRQGPVYEQYFGPGTRLTVT.

This rearrangement joins TRBV19 to TRBJ2-1, with 11 bases identical to TRBD2. Germline assignment: CDR1 LNHDA and CDR2 SQIVND (reference sequence). V shed 0 bases and J 8 bases; nucleotides not matched to a gene: 9. CDR3 length: 17 residues. This CDR3 reads CASSIDHRTSGWYEQFF. CDR3 nucleotides: TGTGCCAGTAGTATAGATCACAGGACTAGCGGGTGGTATGAGCAGTTCTTC.

The CDR3 protein is CASSLRVAGERIDTQYF. CDR3 DNA sequence: TGTGCCAGCAGTTTAAGGGTAGCGGGAGAAAGGATAGATACGCAGTATTTT. V is TRBV28 and J is TRBJ2-3, with TRBD2 matching over 9 bases. Trimming cost V 2 bases and J 5 bases; bases outside gene matches: 11. The CDR3 covers 17 residues. The germline V gene has CDR1 MDHEN and CDR2 SYDVKM.

This chain joins TRBV11-2 and TRBJ1-5, with 7 positions matching TRBD1. The CDR3 consists of 18 residues. Per germline, CDR1 SGHAT and CDR2 FQNNGV. Losses at the gene ends were 0 bases for V and 2 bases for J; bases not matched to a gene: 10. CDR3 sequence: CASSLDTTGVCCNQPQHF. Written as DNA, the CDR3 is TGTGCCAGCAGCTTAGATACAACAGGGGTTTGTTGCAATCAGCCCCAGCATTTT.

The rearrangement uses TRBV5-1 and TRBJ2-7; 10 bases are shared with TRBD2. Trimming at V came to 2 bases and at J to 7 bases, leaving 12 bases not matched to a gene. From germline, CDR1 is SGHRS and CDR2 YFSETQ. The CDR3 is 16 amino acids. This CDR3 reads CASSFQSSGGAREQYF. CDR3 coding DNA: TGCGCCAGCAGCTTCCAATCAAGCGGGGGGGCGCGGGAGCAGTACTTC.

This rearrangement joins TRBV5-1 to TRBJ2-2; weak D call: TRBD1 (6 bases). The CDR3 sequence is 16 residues long. CDR1 SGHRS and CDR2 YFSETQ come from the germline V gene. Trimming removed 5 bases from V and 3 bases from J, with 17 bases in between. CDR3 protein: CASRQNTGSHTGELFF. DNA of the CDR3: TGCGCCAGCAGACAAAACACAGGGAGCCACACCGGGGAGCTGTTTTTT.

The J gene is TRBJ2-7, the V gene TRBV29-1; 9 bases line up with TRBD1. This CDR3 is 15 amino acids long. Germline V lookup: CDR1 SQVTM, CDR2 ANQGSEA. Trimming removed 4 bases from V and 3 bases from J; junction bases left unmatched: 10. CDR3 in amino acids: CSVGDREVAVYEQYF. CDR3 bases: TGCAGCGTTGGGGACAGGGAAGTCGCGGTCTACGAGCAGTACTTC.

This chain links TRBV5-5 with TRBJ1-4, with D maybe TRBD1 (6 bases). V was clipped by 0 bases and J by 8 bases, with 11 bases between them. Per the germline V gene, CDR1 is SGHKS and CDR2 is YYEKEE (reference sequence). The CDR3 totals 14 residues. CDR3 sequence reads: CASSLGGLSEKLFF. CDR3 sequence (DNA): TGTGCCAGCAGCTTGGGGGGGCTCTCGGAAAAACTGTTTTTT.

This chain joins TRBV7-9 and TRBJ2-2; 9 bases are a match to TRBD1. With V trimmed by 5 bases and J by 4 bases, 5 bases remained unmatched. This CDR3 region has 15 residues. Germline CDR1 and CDR2: SEHNR and FQNEAQ (reference sequence). DNA of the CDR3: TGTGCCAGCAGCCACCGGGACAGGGTCACCGGGGAGCTGTTTTTT. As protein: CASSHRDRVTGELFF.